This T cell receptor (beta chain) appears in the sequencing data of a study of memory CD4+ T cells and cytomegalovirus serostatus. The sort gate was single viable CD3+CD4+CD8-CD45RO+ cells for memory CD4+ T cells. The germline gives CDR1 MGHRA, CDR2 YSYEKL. CDR3 size: 13 residues. Trimming removed 4 bases from V and 6 bases from J, with 10 bases in between. Some clones are missing from TCRdb's copy, which holds only in-frame ones; the method was immunoSEQ multiplex PCR. This table has roughly 40,000 clones, around 79% appearing once. The chain links TRBV4-1 to TRBJ1-5; no clear D. The sequence derives from an adult in good health and CMV-seronegative. What was sequenced was memory CD4+ T cells from blood. The CDR3 bases are TGCGCCAGCAGCCGCGTGGTCGGTCAGCCCCAGCATTTT. Translated, it gives CASSRVVGQPQHF.